This T cell receptor (beta chain) was profiled in a study of blood T cell repertoires in COVID-19. Overall study: The origin of the acute and convalescent COVID-19 samples was the United States, Italy and Spain.

Only in-frame clones appear in the TCRdb table, and some are missing; sequencing was by immunoSEQ multiplex PCR. The data show about 330,000 clones, with 70% to 90% seen just once and approximately 5.3% held by the top ten. V lost 5 bases and J lost 4; bases outside the gene matches: 6. This CDR3 spans 15 amino acids. The V gene's germline CDR1 is SEHNR and CDR2 FQNEAQ (reference sequence). In terms of age and location, participants ranged from about 18 to 95 years and lived in about 25 US areas. Grouping used clinical history reported by participants in a survey and questionnaire. Cohort 3 donors were reported recovered after two negative PCRs, clearance, or symptom resolution.

The sequenced sample was PBMCs or T cells enriched from blood (not recorded which). The chain employs TRBV7-9 and TRBJ2-7, with 12 bases fitting TRBD2. The TCR comes from a woman in her 30s who had recovered from COVID-19. CDR3 coding DNA: TGTGCCAGCAGCCGAACTAGCGGGGGGTCTTACGAGCAGTACTTC. It specifies CASSRTSGGSYEQYF. Filled out from reference TRBV7-9 and TRBJ2-7, the complete variable domain reads DTGVSQNPRHKITKRGQNVTFRCDPISEHNRLYWYRQTLGQGPEFLTYFQNEAQLEKSRLLSDRFSAERPKGSFSTLEIQRTEQGDSAMYLCASSRTSGGSYEQYFGPGTRLTVT.